The 20 T cell receptor beta chains presented below share a single source sample, sequenced in a study of cytomegalovirus exposure and HLA in healthy donors. The PCR had 60 Vbeta and 13 Jbeta primers. Data came from immunoSEQ multiplex PCR; TCRdb stores just in-frame clones and leaves some out. Here the sample spans more than 80,000 clones, 70% to 75% being singletons. The specimen sequenced was PBMCs. These receptor sequences come from a female donor in good health and CMV-seronegative.

The chain links TRBV27 to TRBJ2-1, with TRBD2 matching over 9 bases. Germline CDR1 MNHEY, CDR2 SMNVEV (reference sequence). The V gene end was trimmed by 0 bases and the J gene end by 3 bases; junction bases not matched to a gene: 3. CDR3 length: 16 residues. This CDR3 is CASSLSKTSGYNEQFF. Here the CDR3 DNA reads TGTGCCAGCAGTTTATCAAAGACTAGCGGCTACAATGAGCAGTTCTTC.

The rearrangement joins TRBV7-9 to TRBJ2-7; D is perhaps TRBD2 (6 bases). The CDR3 covers 15 residues. Trimming removed 4 bases from V and 5 bases from J, with 18 bases in between. CDR1 and CDR2 (germline): SEHNR, FQNEAQ (reference sequence). The CDR3 bases are TGTGCCAGCAGCTATGGGTCGGCGGGGACCCACGAGCAGTACTTC. Encoded protein: CASSYGSAGTHEQYF.

The chain employs TRBV18 and TRBJ2-3, with 11 nucleotides matching TRBD2. The junction had 3 bases not matched to a gene; V was cut back by 0 bases and J by 4 bases. The CDR3 extends over 16 amino acids. Per the germline V gene, CDR1 is KGHSH and CDR2 is LQKENI. The CDR3 spells CASSPPSGRAADTQYF. CDR3 sequence (DNA): TGTGCCAGCTCACCACCTAGCGGGAGGGCCGCAGATACGCAGTATTTT.

The chain combines TRBV28 with TRBJ1-4; D is perhaps TRBD1 (5 bases). This CDR3 comprises 16 residues. V lost 6 bases and J lost 2, with 16 bases in between. Germline V gene sequence: CDR1 MDHEN, CDR2 SYDVKM. The CDR3 region is CASSPLGGLTNEKLFF. The DNA for the CDR3 is TGTGCCAGCAGCCCCCTGGGGGGATTGACTAATGAAAAACTGTTTTTT.

The chain carries TRBV6-1 and TRBJ1-4; tentatively, D is TRBD1 (5 bases). This CDR3 region has 14 residues. The germline gives CDR1 MNHNS, CDR2 SASEGT. V dropped 6 bases and J dropped 3 bases, with 11 bases sitting between them. CDR3 sequence reads: CASREQASNEKLFF. The CDR3 nucleotides read TGTGCCAGCAGGGAACAGGCTTCTAATGAAAAACTGTTTTTT.

Points on this clone: Other DNA sequences in this specimen translate into the identical CDR3. V usage is TRBV5-1 and J usage is TRBJ2-2, with 7 bases lining up with TRBD1. V dropped 2 bases and J dropped 3; count of bases not matched to a gene: 1. The CDR3 covers 14 residues. The germline CDR1 and CDR2 sequences are SGHRS and YFSETQ. CDR3 loop: CASSLGTDTGELFF. CDR3 coding DNA: TGCGCCAGCAGCTTAGGGACAGACACCGGGGAGCTGTTTTTT.

The chain employs TRBV19 and TRBJ2-3; tentative D call: TRBD2 (6 bases). Trimming took 3 bases from V and 5 from J, leaving 12 bases between them. This CDR3 is built from 14 residues. Looked up from germline, CDR1 is LNHDA and CDR2 is SQIVND (reference sequence). The CDR3 DNA reads as TGTGCCAGTAGTATTGGCGGGAACAAAGATACGCAGTATTTT. Its protein product is CASSIGGNKDTQYF.

V usage is TRBV7-9 and J usage is TRBJ2-7, with 7 bases lining up with TRBD2. The germline gives CDR1 SEHNR, CDR2 FQNEAQ (reference sequence). The CDR3 runs 15 residues. Trimming at V came to 0 bases and at J to 0 bases, leaving 2 bases not matched to a gene. The CDR3 reads CASSLAGGSSYEQYF. The CDR3 DNA is TGTGCCAGCAGCTTAGCGGGAGGGAGCTCCTACGAGCAGTACTTC.

V gene TRBV27 combines with J gene TRBJ1-5; 9 positions match TRBD1. Germline loops: CDR1 MNHEY, CDR2 SMNVEV (reference sequence). The CDR3 has 17 amino acids. V lost 5 bases and J lost 7; bases outside the gene matches: 15. The chain's CDR3 is CASSPTGGAEGSQPQHF. The CDR3 nucleotides are TGTGCCAGCAGTCCCACAGGGGGCGCAGAAGGCTCCCAGCCCCAGCATTTT.

The V call is TRBV6-5, the J call TRBJ2-5, with D perhaps TRBD1 (6 bases). The last part of the DNA fits TRBJ2-7 better; the J call may be wrong. Germline V gene sequence: CDR1 MNHEY, CDR2 SVGAGI. The CDR3 runs to 15 residues. For the CDR3, the DNA is TGTGCCAGCAGTTACTCCCCAAAGACAGGAAACGAGCAGTACTTC. It yields the protein CASSYSPKTGNEQYF.

V gene TRBV27 combines with J gene TRBJ2-7, with D maybe TRBD2 (5 bases). The CDR3 consists of 14 residues. The V gene lost 7 bases and the J gene lost 5 bases, with 18 bases spanning the gap. CDR1 MNHEY and CDR2 SMNVEV come from the germline V gene (reference sequence). Here the CDR3 DNA reads TGTGCCAGCAAGGTGTCCCCGGGAACCCACGAGCAGTACTTC. It is translated as CASKVSPGTHEQYF.

V usage is TRBV5-4 and J usage is TRBJ2-5; 14 bases map to TRBD2. The CDR3 runs 16 residues. V gave up 4 bases and J gave up 5 bases; unmatched junction bases: 7. Germline CDR1 is SGHNT and CDR2 is YYREEE (reference sequence). The CDR3 region has the DNA TGTGCCAGCAGCCTGGGACTAGCGGGAGTCGGGGAGACCCAGTACTTC. It codes for CASSLGLAGVGETQYF.

CDR3 residues: CASSPRPDTNYGYTF. The CDR3 region has the DNA TGTGCCAGCAGTCCTCGACCGGACACAAACTATGGCTACACCTTC. J is TRBJ1-2 and V is TRBV27, with a tentative D call TRBD1 (5 bases). The germline V gene encodes CDR1 MNHEY and CDR2 SMNVEV (reference sequence). The CDR3 has 15 amino acids. V lost 5 bases and J lost 2, with 15 bases in between.

The chain is built from TRBV27 and TRBJ1-2; 7 bases are a match to TRBD1. V dropped 7 bases and J dropped 6; count of bases not matched to a gene: 14. CDR1 is MNHEY, CDR2 SMNVEV, per germline (reference sequence). This CDR3 comprises 15 residues. CDR3 bases: TGTGCCAGCAAGACCCTCGGGGCAGGGGGGCATGGCTACACCTTC. It yields the protein CASKTLGAGGHGYTF.

The chain links TRBV19 to TRBJ2-1, with TRBD1 identical over 9 bases. The CDR3 has 16 amino acids. V gave up 2 bases and J gave up 8 bases; unmatched junction bases: 10. The germline gives CDR1 LNHDA, CDR2 SQIVND (reference sequence). The CDR3 loop reads CASSIWKGQGRDEQFF. In DNA form, the CDR3 reads TGTGCCAGTAGTATATGGAAGGGACAGGGAAGGGATGAGCAGTTCTTC.

This clone appeared a few times. The chain couples TRBV6-6 to TRBJ1-1; D perhaps matches TRBD1 (5 bases). Deletions cut 6 bases from V and 11 bases from J, with 10 bases between. CDR1 MNHNY and CDR2 SVGAGI come from the germline V gene (reference sequence). CDR3 length: 10 amino acids. The CDR3 DNA follows: TGTGCCAGCAGACAGGAGGGCGCTTTCTTT. Protein product: CASRQEGAFF.

This clone is a singleton in its sample. The J gene is TRBJ2-3, the V gene TRBV11-3, with D uncertain. Trimming removed 6 bases at V and 2 bases at J, with 6 bases between. The CDR3 runs to 12 residues. CDR1 and CDR2 (germline): SGHNT, YENEEA. The CDR3 DNA sequence: TGTGCCAGCAGATCGTCCACAGATACGCAGTATTTT. Its translation is CASRSSTDTQYF. Supplemented by reference TRBV11-3 and TRBJ2-3, the full variable domain reads EAGVVQSPRYKIIEKKQPVAFWCNPISGHNTLYWYLQNLGQGPELLIRYENEEAVDDSQLPKDRFSAERLKGVDSTLKIQPAELGDSAVYLCASRSSTDTQYFGPGTRLTVL.

This sequence joins TRBV28 and TRBJ2-7; 7 bases align to TRBD2. The junction had 4 bases not matched to a gene; V was cut back by 2 bases and J by 6 bases. Germline values: CDR1 MDHEN, CDR2 SYDVKM. This CDR3 spans 13 amino acids. The CDR3 sequence is CASSLVLATEQYF. CDR3 bases: TGTGCCAGCAGTTTAGTACTAGCGACCGAGCAGTACTTC. Together with reference TRBV28 and TRBJ2-7, the CDR3 gives the full variable domain: DVKVTQSSRYLVKRTGEKVFLECVQDMDHENMFWYRQDPGLGLRLIYFSYDVKMKEKGDIPEGYSVSREKKERFSLILESASTNQTSMYLCASSLVLATEQYFGPGTRLTVT.

This clone was observed a handful of times. The rearrangement links TRBV4-3 to TRBJ1-2, with D possibly being TRBD1 (6 bases). V dropped 2 bases and J dropped 8 bases, with 24 bases sitting between them. The length of the CDR3 is 17 residues. Germline CDR1 and CDR2: LGHNA and YSLEER. DNA of the CDR3: TGCGCCAGCAGCCAAAAATTGAAGGGGAACAGGGTCTGGGGCTACACCTTC. It yields the protein CASSQKLKGNRVWGYTF.

A few counts support this clone. CDR3: CASSQDSYYEQYF. CDR3 bases: TGTGCCAGTAGCCAGGACTCTTACTACGAGCAGTACTTC. The chain recombines TRBV19 with TRBJ2-7; D is possibly TRBD2 (5 bases). Germline CDR1 LNHDA, CDR2 SQIVND (reference sequence). This CDR3 is built from 13 residues. Trimming shortened V by 6 bases and J by 3 bases, and 12 bases separated the two germline ends.